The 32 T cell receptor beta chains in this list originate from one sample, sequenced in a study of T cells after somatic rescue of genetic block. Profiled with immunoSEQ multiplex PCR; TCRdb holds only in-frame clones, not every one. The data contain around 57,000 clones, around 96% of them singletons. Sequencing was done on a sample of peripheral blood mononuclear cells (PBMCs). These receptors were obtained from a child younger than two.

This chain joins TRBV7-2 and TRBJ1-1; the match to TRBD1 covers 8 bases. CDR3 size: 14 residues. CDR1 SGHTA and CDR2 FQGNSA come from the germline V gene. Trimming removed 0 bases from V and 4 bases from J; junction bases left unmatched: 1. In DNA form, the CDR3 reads TGTGCCAGCAGCTTAGCGCAGGGGGCCACTGAAGCTTTCTTT. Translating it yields CASSLAQGATEAFF.

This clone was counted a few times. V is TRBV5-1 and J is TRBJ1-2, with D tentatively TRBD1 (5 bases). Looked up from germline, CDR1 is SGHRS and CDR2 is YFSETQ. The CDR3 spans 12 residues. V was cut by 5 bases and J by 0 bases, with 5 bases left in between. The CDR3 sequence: CASRTANYGYTF. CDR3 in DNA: TGCGCCAGCAGGACAGCTAACTATGGCTACACCTTC.

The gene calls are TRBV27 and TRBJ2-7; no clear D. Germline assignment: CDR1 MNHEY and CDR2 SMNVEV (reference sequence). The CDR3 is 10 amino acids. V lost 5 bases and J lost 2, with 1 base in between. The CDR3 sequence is CASSTYEQYF. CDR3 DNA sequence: TGTGCCAGCAGTACCTACGAGCAGTACTTC.

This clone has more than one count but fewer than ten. The CDR3 sequence is CASSFKGGLSGNTIYF. CDR3 DNA: TGCGCCAGCAGCTTTAAGGGGGGATTGTCTGGAAACACCATATATTTT. This chain joins TRBV5-1 and TRBJ1-3, with a possible D match to TRBD1 (6 bases). Germline CDR1 is SGHRS and CDR2 is YFSETQ. With 2 bases removed from V and 1 base from J, the gap between germline ends came to 13 bases. The CDR3 consists of 16 residues. Supplemented by reference TRBV5-1 and TRBJ1-3, the full variable domain reads KAGVTQTPRYLIKTRGQQVTLSCSPISGHRSVSWYQQTPGQGLQFLFEYFSETQRNKGNFPGRFSGRQFSNSRSEMNVSTLELGDSALYLCASSFKGGLSGNTIYFGEGSWLTVV.

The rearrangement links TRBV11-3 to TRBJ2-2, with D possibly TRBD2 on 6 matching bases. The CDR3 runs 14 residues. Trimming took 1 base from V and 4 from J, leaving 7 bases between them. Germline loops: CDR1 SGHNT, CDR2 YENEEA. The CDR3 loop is CASSLVGGTGELFF. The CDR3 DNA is TGTGCCAGCAGCTTAGTGGGGGGCACCGGGGAGCTGTTTTTT.

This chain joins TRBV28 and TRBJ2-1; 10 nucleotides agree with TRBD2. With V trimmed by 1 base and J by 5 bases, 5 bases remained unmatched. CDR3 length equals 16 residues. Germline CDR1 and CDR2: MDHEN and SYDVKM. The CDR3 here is CASSLSVAGGHNEQFF. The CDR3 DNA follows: TGTGCCAGCAGTTTATCCGTAGCGGGAGGCCACAATGAGCAGTTCTTC.

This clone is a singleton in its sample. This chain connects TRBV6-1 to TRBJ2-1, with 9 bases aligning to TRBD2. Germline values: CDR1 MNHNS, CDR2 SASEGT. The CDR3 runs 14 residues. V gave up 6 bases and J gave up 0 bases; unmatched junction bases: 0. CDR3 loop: CASRTSGSYNEQFF. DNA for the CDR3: TGTGCCAGCAGGACTAGCGGCTCCTACAATGAGCAGTTCTTC.

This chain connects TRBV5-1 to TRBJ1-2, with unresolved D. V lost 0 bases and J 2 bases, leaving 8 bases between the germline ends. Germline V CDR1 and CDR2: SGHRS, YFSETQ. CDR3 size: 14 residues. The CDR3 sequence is CASSLGQKNYGYTF. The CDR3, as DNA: TGCGCCAGCAGCTTGGGACAAAAAAACTATGGCTACACCTTC.

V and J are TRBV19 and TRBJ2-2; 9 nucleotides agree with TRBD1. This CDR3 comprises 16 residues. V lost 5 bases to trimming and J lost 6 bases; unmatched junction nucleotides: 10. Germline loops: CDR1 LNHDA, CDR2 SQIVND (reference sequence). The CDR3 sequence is CASSPGQGRSSGELFF. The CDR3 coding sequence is TGTGCCAGTAGTCCGGGACAGGGTCGGTCGTCCGGGGAGCTGTTTTTT.

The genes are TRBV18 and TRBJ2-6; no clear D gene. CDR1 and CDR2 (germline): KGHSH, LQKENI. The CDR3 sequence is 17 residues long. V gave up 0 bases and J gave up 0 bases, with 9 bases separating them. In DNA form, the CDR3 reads TGTGCCAGCTCACCACCTATCAGAAACTCTGGGGCCAACGTCCTGACTTTC. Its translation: CASSPPIRNSGANVLTF.

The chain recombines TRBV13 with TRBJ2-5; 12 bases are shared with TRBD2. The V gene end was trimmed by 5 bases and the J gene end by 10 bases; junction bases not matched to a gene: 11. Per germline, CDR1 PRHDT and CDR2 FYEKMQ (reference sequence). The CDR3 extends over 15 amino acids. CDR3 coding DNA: TGTGCCAGCAGCCCCCAGACTAGCGGGAGCCCCGGCCAGTACTTC. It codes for CASSPQTSGSPGQYF.

The CDR3 loop reads CASSDALWRYEQYF. The CDR3 bases are TGCGCCAGCAGTGACGCGCTGTGGAGGTACGAGCAGTACTTC. The J gene is TRBJ2-7, the V gene TRBV10-1; TRBD2 might be the D (5 bases). The CDR3 runs to 14 residues. V was clipped by 3 bases and J by 4 bases, with 13 bases between them. Germline-derived CDR1 and CDR2 are WNHNN and SYGVQD (reference sequence).

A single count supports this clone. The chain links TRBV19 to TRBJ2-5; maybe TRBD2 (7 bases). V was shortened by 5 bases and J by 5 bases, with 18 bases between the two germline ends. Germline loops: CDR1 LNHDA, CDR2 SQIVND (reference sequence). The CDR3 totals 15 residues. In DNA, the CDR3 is TGTGCCAGTAGTCCCGTAGGGGGAGGGTATGAGACCCAGTACTTC. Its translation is CASSPVGGGYETQYF.

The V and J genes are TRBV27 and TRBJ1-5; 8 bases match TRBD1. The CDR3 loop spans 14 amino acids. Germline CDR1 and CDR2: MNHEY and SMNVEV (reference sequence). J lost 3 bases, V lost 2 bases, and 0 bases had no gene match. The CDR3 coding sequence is TGTGCCAGCAGTTTACAGGGGGCCAATCAGCCCCAGCATTTT. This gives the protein CASSLQGANQPQHF.

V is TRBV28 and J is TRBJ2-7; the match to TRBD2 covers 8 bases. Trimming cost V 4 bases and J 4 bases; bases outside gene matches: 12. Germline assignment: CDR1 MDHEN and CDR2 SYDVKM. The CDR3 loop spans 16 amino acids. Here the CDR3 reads CASSSGGGLRGYEQYF. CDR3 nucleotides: TGTGCCAGCAGTTCGGGGGGGGGACTCCGAGGGTACGAGCAGTACTTC. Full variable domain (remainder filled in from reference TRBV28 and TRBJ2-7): DVKVTQSSRYLVKRTGEKVFLECVQDMDHENMFWYRQDPGLGLRLIYFSYDVKMKEKGDIPEGYSVSREKKERFSLILESASTNQTSMYLCASSSGGGLRGYEQYFGPGTRLTVT.

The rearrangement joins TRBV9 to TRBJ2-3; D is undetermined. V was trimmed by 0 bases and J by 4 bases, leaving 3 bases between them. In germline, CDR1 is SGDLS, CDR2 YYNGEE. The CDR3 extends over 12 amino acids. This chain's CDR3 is CASSVGPDTQYF. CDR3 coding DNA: TGTGCCAGCAGCGTAGGTCCAGATACGCAGTATTTT.

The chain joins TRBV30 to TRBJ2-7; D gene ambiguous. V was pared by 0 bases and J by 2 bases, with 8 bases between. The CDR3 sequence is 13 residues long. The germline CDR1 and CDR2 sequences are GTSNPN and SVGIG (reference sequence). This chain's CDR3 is CAWSVHTAYEQYF. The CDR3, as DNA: TGTGCCTGGAGTGTACATACAGCCTACGAGCAGTACTTC.

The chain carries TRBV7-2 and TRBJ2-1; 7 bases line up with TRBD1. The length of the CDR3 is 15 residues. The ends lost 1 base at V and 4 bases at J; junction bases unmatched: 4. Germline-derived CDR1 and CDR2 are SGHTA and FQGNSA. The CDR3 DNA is TGTGCCAGCAGCTTAGGACAGGGAACTTACAATGAGCAGTTCTTC. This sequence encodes CASSLGQGTYNEQFF.

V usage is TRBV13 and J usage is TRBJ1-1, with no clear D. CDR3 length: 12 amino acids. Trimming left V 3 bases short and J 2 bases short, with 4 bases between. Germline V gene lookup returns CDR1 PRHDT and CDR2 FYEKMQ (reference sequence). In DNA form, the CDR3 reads TGTGCCAGCAGCTTGGACAACACTGAAGCTTTCTTT. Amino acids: CASSLDNTEAFF.

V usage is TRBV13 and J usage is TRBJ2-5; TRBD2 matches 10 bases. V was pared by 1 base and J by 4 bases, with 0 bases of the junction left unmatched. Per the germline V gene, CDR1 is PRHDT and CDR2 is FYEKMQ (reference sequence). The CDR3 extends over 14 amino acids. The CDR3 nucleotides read TGTGCCAGCAGCTTAGTAGCGGGAGGAGAGACCCAGTACTTC. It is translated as CASSLVAGGETQYF. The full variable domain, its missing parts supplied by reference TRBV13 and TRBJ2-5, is AAGVIQSPRHLIKEKRETATLKCYPIPRHDTVYWYQQGPGQDPQFLISFYEKMQSDKGSIPDRFSAQQFSDYHSELNMSSLELGDSALYFCASSLVAGGETQYFGPGTRLLVL.

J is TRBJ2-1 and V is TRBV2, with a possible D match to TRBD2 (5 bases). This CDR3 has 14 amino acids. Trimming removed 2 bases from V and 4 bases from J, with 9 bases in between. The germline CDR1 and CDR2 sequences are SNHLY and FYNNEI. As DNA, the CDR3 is TGTGCCAGCAGTGAACTAGCCCTTTACAATGAGCAGTTCTTC. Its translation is CASSELALYNEQFF.

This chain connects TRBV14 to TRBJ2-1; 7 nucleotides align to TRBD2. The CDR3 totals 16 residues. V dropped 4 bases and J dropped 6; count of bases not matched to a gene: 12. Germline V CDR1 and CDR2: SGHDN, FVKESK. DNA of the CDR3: TGTGCCAGCAGCCTGGGGACTACCAAGAGACTCAATGAGCAGTTCTTC. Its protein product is CASSLGTTKRLNEQFF. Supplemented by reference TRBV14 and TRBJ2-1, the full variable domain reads EAGVTQFPSHSVIEKGQTVTLRCDPISGHDNLYWYRRVMGKEIKFLLHFVKESKQDESGMPNNRFLAERTGGTYSTLKVQPAELEDSGVYFCASSLGTTKRLNEQFFGPGTRLTVL.

CDR3 sequence (DNA): TGTGCCAGCAGTTCCTACAATGAGCAGTTCTTC. It codes for CASSSYNEQFF. The chain joins TRBV14 to TRBJ2-1; D remains ambiguous. The CDR3 loop spans 11 amino acids. Deletions cut 6 bases from V and 1 base from J, with 1 base between. Germline loops: CDR1 SGHDN, CDR2 FVKESK.

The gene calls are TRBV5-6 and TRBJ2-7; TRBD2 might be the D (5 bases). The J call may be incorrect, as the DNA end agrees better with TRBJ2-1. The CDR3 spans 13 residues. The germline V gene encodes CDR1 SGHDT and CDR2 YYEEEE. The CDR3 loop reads CASSRGSYNEQFF. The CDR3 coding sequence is TGTGCCAGCAGCCGGGGTTCCTACAATGAGCAGTTCTTC.

This CDR3 is CASSFQGYEQYF. The CDR3 DNA is TGCGCCAGCAGCTTTCAGGGCTACGAGCAGTACTTC. The rearrangement links TRBV5-1 to TRBJ2-7, with D perhaps TRBD1 (5 bases). CDR1 is SGHRS and CDR2 is YFSETQ in the germline V gene. This CDR3 is 12 amino acids long. V was pared by 2 bases and J by 3 bases, with 6 bases between.

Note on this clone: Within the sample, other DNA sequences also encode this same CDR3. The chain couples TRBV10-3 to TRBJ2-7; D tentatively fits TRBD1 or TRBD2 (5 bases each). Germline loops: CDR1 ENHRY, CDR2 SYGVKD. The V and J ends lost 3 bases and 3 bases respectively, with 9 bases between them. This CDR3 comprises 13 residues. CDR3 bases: TGTGCCATCAGTGAACCAGGGAGCTACGAGCAGTACTTC. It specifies CAISEPGSYEQYF.

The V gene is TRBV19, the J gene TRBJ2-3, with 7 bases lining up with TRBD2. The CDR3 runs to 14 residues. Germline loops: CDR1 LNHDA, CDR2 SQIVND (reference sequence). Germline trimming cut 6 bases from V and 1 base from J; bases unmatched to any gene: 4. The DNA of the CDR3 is TGTGCCAGTAGGCTGGCGGGGGGCACAGATACGCAGTATTTT. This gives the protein CASRLAGGTDTQYF.

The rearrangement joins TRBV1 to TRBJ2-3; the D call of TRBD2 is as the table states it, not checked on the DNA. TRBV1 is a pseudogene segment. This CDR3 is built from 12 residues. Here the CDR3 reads CTSRGDGDTQYF. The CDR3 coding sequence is TGCACCAGCAGGGGAGATGGAGATACGCAGTATTTT.

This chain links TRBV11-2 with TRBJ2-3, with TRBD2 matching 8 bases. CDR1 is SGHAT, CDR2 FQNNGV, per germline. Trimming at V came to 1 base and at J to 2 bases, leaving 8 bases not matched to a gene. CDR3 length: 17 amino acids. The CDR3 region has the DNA TGTGCCAGCAGCTTAGGCTCGACTAGCGCGGTCACAGATACGCAGTATTTT. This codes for CASSLGSTSAVTDTQYF.

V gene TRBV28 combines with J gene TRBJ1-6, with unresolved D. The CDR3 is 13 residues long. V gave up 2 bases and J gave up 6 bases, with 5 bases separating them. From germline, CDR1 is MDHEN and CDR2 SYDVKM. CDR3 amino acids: CASSLQVNSPLHF. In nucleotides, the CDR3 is TGTGCCAGCAGTTTACAGGTTAATTCACCCCTCCACTTT.

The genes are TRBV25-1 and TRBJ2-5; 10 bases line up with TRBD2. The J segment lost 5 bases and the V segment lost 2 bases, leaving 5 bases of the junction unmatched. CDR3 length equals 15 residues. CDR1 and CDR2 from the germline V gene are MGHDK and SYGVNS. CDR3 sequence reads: CASSELLAGVETQYF. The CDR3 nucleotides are TGTGCCAGCAGTGAACTCCTAGCGGGAGTGGAGACCCAGTACTTC.

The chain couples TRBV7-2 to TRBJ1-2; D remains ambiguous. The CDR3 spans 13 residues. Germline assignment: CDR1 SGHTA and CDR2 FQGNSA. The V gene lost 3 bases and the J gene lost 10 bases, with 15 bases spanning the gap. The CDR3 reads CASSFTRLMAYTF. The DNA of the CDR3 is TGTGCCAGCAGCTTTACACGTCTTATGGCCTACACCTTC.